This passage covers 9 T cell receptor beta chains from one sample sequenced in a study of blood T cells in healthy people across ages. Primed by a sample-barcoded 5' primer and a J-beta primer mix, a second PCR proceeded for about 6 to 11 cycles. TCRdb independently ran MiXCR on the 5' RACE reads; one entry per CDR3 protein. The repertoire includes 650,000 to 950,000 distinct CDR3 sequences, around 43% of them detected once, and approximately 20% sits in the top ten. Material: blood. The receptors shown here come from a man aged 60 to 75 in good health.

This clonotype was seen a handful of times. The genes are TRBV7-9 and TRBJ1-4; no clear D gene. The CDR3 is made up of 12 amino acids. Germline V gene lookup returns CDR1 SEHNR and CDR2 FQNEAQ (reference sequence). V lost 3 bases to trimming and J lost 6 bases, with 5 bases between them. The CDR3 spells CASSFSDEKLFF. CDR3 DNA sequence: TGTGCCAGCAGCTTTTCAGATGAAAAACTGTTTTTT.

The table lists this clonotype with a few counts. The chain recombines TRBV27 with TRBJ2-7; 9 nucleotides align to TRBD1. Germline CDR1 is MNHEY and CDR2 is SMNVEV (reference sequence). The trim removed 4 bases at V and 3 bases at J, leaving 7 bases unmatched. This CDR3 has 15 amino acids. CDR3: CASSSASGQGYEQYF. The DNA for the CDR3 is TGTGCCAGCAGTTCCGCTTCGGGACAGGGCTACGAGCAGTACTTC.

This CDR3 reads CASGLGLAADEQFF. CDR3 DNA sequence: TGTGCTAGTGGTCTGGGACTAGCGGCGGATGAGCAGTTCTTC. The genes are TRBV12-5 and TRBJ2-1; the match to TRBD2 covers 11 bases. CDR3 length: 14 amino acids. From germline, CDR1 is LGHNT and CDR2 FRNRAP. V shed 5 bases, J shed 8 bases, and the junction held 5 bases outside the gene matches.

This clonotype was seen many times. DNA for the CDR3: TGTGCCAGCAGCCCCCGAACCACAGATACGCAGTATTTT. Translating gives CASSPRTTDTQYF. This sequence joins TRBV28 and TRBJ2-3; unclear D gene. Germline V CDR1 and CDR2: MDHEN, SYDVKM. The length of the CDR3 is 13 residues. V was trimmed by 6 bases and J by 2 bases, leaving 9 bases between them.

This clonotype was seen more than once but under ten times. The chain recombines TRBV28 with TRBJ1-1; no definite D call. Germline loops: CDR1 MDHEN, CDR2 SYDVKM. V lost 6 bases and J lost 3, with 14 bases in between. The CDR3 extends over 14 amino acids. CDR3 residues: CASSPHGSDTEAFF. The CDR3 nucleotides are TGTGCCAGCAGCCCGCACGGTTCGGACACTGAAGCTTTCTTT. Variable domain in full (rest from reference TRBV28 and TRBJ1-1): DVKVTQSSRYLVKRTGEKVFLECVQDMDHENMFWYRQDPGLGLRLIYFSYDVKMKEKGDIPEGYSVSREKKERFSLILESASTNQTSMYLCASSPHGSDTEAFFGQGTRLTVV.

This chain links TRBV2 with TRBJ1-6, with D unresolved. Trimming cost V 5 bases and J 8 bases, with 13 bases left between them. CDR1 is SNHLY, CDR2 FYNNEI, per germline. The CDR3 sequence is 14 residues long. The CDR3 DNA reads TGTGCCAGCAGTCGGGCCCGCGGGTATTCACCCCTCCACTTT. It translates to CASSRARGYSPLHF.

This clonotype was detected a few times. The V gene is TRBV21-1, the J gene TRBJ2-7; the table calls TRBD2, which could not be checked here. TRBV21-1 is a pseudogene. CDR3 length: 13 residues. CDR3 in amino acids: CASILAEHYEQYF. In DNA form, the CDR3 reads TGTGCCAGCATCCTAGCGGAGCACTACGAGCAGTACTTC.

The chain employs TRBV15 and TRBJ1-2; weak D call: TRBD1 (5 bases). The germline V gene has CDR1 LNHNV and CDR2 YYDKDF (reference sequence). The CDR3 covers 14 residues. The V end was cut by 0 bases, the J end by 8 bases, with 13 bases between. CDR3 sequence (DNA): TGTGCCACCAGCAGAGACCAGGGCTCCATAGGCTACACCTTC. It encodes CATSRDQGSIGYTF.

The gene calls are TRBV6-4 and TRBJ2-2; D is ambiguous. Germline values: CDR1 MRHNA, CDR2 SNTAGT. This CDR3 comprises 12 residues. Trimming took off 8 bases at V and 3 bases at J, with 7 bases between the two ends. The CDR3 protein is CASPPDTGELFF. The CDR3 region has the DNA TGTGCCAGCCCCCCCGACACCGGGGAGCTGTTTTTT.